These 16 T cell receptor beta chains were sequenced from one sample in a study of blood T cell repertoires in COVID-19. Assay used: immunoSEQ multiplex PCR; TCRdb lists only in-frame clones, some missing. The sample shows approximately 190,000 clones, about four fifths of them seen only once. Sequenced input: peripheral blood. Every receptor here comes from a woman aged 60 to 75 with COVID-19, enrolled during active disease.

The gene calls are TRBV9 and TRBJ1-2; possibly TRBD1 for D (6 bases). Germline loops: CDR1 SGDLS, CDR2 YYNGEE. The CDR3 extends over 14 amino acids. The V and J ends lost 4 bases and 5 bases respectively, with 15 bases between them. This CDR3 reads CASSSQGDTYGYTF. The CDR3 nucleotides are TGTGCCAGCAGCTCTCAAGGGGACACGTATGGCTACACCTTC.

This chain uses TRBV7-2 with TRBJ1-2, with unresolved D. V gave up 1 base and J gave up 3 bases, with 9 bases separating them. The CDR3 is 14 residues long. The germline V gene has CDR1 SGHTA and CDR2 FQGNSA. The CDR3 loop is CASSLGVLDYGYTF. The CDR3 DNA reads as TGTGCCAGCAGCTTAGGCGTCTTAGACTATGGCTACACCTTC.

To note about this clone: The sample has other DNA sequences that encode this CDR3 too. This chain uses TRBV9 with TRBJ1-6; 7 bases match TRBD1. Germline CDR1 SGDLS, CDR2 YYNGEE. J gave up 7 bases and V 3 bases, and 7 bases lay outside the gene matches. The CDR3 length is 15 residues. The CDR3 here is CASSGSGTENSPLHF. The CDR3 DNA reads TGTGCCAGCAGCGGGTCCGGGACAGAAAATTCACCCCTCCACTTT.

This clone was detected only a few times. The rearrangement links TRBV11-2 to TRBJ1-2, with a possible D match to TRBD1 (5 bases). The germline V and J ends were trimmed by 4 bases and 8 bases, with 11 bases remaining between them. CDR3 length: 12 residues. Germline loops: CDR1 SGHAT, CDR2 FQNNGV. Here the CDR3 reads CASSSQGSGYTF. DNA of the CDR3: TGTGCCAGCAGCTCCCAGGGATCCGGCTACACCTTC. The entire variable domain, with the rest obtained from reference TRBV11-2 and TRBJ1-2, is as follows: EAGVAQSPRYKIIEKRQSVAFWCNPISGHATLYWYQQILGQGPKLLIQFQNNGVVDDSQLPKDRFSAERLKGVDSTLKIQPAKLEDSAVYLCASSSQGSGYTFGSGTRLTVV.

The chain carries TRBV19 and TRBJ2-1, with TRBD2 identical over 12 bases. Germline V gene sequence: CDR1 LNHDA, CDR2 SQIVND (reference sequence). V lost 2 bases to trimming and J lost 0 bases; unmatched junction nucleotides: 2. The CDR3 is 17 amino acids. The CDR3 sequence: CASSIRTSGNSYNEQFF. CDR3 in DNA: TGTGCCAGTAGTATAAGGACTAGCGGGAACTCCTACAATGAGCAGTTCTTC.

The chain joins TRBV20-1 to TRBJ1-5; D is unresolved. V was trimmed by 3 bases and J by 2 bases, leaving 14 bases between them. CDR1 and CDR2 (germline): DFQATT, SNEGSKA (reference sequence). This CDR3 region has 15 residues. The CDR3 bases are TGCAGTGCTAGTAGGTCCGGGTTTGGCAATCAGCCCCAGCATTTT. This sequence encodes CSASRSGFGNQPQHF.

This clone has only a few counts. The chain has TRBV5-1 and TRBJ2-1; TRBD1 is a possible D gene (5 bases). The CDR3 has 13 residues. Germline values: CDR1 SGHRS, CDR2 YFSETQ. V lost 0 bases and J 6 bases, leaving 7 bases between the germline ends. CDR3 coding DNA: TGCGCCAGCAGCTTGGGACAGAGCAATGAGCAGTTCTTC. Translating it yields CASSLGQSNEQFF.

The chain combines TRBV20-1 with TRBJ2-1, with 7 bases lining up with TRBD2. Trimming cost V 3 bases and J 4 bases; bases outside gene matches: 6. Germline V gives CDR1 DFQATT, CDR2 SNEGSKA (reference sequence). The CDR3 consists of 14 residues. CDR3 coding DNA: TGCAGTGCTAGTCGGGGGGTTATTTACAATGAGCAGTTCTTC. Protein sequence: CSASRGVIYNEQFF.

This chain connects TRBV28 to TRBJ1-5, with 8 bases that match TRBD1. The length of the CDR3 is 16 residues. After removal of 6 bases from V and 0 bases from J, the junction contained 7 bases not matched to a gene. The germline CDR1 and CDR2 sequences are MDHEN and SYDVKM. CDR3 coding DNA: TGTGCCAGCAGGGGAGGACAGGGAGCTAGCAATCAGCCCCAGCATTTT. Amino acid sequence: CASRGGQGASNQPQHF.

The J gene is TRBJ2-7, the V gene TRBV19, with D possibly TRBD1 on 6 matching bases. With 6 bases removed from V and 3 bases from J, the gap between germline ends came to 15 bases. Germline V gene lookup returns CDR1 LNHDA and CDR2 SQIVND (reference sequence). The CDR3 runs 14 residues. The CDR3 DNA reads TGTGCCAGTAGCCTAATAGGGGGAAGCTACGAGCAGTACTTC. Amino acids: CASSLIGGSYEQYF.

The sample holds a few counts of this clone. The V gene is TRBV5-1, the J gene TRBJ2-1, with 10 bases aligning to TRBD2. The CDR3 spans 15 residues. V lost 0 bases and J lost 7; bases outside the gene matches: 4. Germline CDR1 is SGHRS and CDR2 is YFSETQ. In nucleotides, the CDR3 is TGCGCCAGCAGCTTGGAAGCGGGGGGGCGTAATGAGCAGTTCTTC. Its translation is CASSLEAGGRNEQFF.

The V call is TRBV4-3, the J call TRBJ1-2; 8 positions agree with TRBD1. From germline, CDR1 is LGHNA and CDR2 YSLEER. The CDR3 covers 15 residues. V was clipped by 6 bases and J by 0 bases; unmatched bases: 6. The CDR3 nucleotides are TGCGCCAGCAGTAACAGGGGGGCTTCTAACTATGGCTACACCTTC. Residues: CASSNRGASNYGYTF.

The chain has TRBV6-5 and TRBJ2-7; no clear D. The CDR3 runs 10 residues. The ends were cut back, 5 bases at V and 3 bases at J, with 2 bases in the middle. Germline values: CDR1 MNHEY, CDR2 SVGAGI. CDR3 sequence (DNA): TGTGCCAGCAGTCTCTACGAGCAGTACTTC. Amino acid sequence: CASSLYEQYF.

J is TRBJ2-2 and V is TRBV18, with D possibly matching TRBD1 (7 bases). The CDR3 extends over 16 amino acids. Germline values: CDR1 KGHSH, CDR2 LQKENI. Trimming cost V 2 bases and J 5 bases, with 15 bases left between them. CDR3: CASSPELQGRTGELFF. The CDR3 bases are TGTGCCAGCTCACCAGAATTACAGGGGAGGACCGGGGAGCTGTTTTTT.

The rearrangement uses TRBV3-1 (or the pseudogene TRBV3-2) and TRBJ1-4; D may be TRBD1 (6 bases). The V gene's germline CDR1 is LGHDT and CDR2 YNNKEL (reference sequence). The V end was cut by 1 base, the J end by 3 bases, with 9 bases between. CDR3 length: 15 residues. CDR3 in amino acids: CASSQGQVSNEKLFF. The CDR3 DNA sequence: TGTGCCAGCAGCCAAGGACAGGTGTCTAATGAAAAACTGTTTTTT.

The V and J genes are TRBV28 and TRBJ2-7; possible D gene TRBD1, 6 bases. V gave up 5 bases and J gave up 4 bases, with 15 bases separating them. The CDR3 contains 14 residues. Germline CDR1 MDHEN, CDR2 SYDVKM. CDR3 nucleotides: TGTGCCAGCAGTCTACTGGACAGAAAATACGAGCAGTACTTC. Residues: CASSLLDRKYEQYF.